Listed here are 24 T cell receptor beta chains from one sample, sequenced in a study of human T cells and chemical hapten exposure. As for time point: pre-sensitization, week 0. Specified treatment: therapeutic diphenylcyclopropenone sensitization with weekly scalp DPC. TCRdb re-analysed the RACE reads in MiXCR, keeping a single row per CDR3 protein. The top ten clones hold around 2.7% of a sample with roughly 120,000 distinct CDR3 sequences, roughly 14% of them seen once. The sequenced sample was whole blood, obtained in connection with sensitization to the hapten diphenylcyclopropenone (DPC). These TCRs come from a woman under 30 with alopecia areata. Some clones in this sample may be carry-over from other donors' samples.

The chain employs TRBV20-1 and TRBJ2-1; 7 bases line up with TRBD2. V gave up 5 bases and J gave up 10 bases; unmatched junction bases: 11. The CDR3 totals 13 residues. CDR1 and CDR2 from the germline V gene are DFQATT and SNEGSKA (reference sequence). The DNA of the CDR3 is TGCAGTGCTGGACGAAATTTAGCGGGCGAGCAGTTCTTC. Protein sequence: CSAGRNLAGEQFF.

This clonotype appeared many times. The rearrangement links TRBV18 to TRBJ1-5; D gene ambiguous. The ends were cut back, 3 bases at V and 2 bases at J, with 11 bases in the middle. CDR3 length: 15 amino acids. CDR1 is KGHSH and CDR2 is LQKENI in the germline V gene. In nucleotides, the CDR3 is TGTGCCAGCTCACCGGACGGACCGCGCAATCAGCCCCAGCATTTT. Its translation is CASSPDGPRNQPQHF.

The sample holds a few counts of this clonotype. The gene calls are TRBV7-3 and TRBJ2-2; TRBD2 might be the D (5 bases). Germline values: CDR1 SGHTA, CDR2 FQGTGA. Trimming cost V 5 bases and J 0 bases, with 13 bases left between them. The CDR3 contains 16 residues. The CDR3 protein is CASSPAPGANTGELFF. Written as DNA, the CDR3 is TGTGCCAGCAGCCCTGCCCCCGGGGCGAACACCGGGGAGCTGTTTTTT.

The chain employs TRBV28 and TRBJ2-1; TRBD2 agrees at 8 bases. Looked up from germline, CDR1 is MDHEN and CDR2 is SYDVKM. With 10 bases clipped from V and 0 bases from J, the junction kept 11 bases outside the gene matches. The CDR3 runs to 16 residues. CDR3 in DNA: TGTGCCACCTTTTCGGGGGGGAGCAGCTCCTACAATGAGCAGTTCTTC. It specifies CATFSGGSSSYNEQFF.

In this sample, this clonotype turned up many times. This rearrangement joins TRBV29-1 to TRBJ2-1; TRBD2 matches 8 bases. Germline lookup yields CDR1 SQVTM and CDR2 ANQGSEA. Trimming cost V 2 bases and J 0 bases; bases outside gene matches: 3. CDR3 size: 15 residues. CDR3 DNA sequence: TGCAGCGTTGAACGGGGGGGCCGCTCCTACAATGAGCAGTTCTTC. Translation gives CSVERGGRSYNEQFF.

This clonotype showed up many times. The chain has TRBV24-1 and TRBJ2-5; D is uncertain. CDR3 size: 13 residues. Trimming removed 3 bases from V and 3 bases from J, with 7 bases in between. Germline CDR1 reads KGHDR; CDR2 reads SFDVKD. The CDR3 reads CATSDSPEETQYF. In DNA, the CDR3 is TGTGCCACCAGTGATAGTCCGGAAGAGACCCAGTACTTC.

This clonotype has just a few counts. The chain combines TRBV7-3 with TRBJ2-2; D gene ambiguous. Germline CDR1 SGHTA, CDR2 FQGTGA. The V and J ends lost 6 bases and 2 bases respectively, with 7 bases between them. The CDR3 runs 13 residues. The chain's CDR3 is CASRSLNTGELFF. DNA of the CDR3: TGTGCCAGCAGATCCCTTAACACCGGGGAGCTGTTTTTT.

This clonotype was seen at least ten times. This rearrangement joins TRBV6-2 or TRBV6-3 to TRBJ2-5; D not certain. V was clipped by 0 bases and J by 3 bases, with 11 bases between them. Germline-derived CDR1 and CDR2 are MNHEY and SVGEGT. The CDR3 has 15 amino acids. As DNA, the CDR3 is TGTGCCAGCAGTTACTCGATAAACAGAGAAGAGACCCAGTACTTC. Its translation: CASSYSINREETQYF.

The chain employs TRBV7-6 and TRBJ1-1; 8 positions agree with TRBD1. Germline CDR1 is SGHVS and CDR2 is FNYEAQ. The CDR3 runs to 16 residues. The V and J ends lost 3 bases and 1 base, in that order; junction bases with no gene match: 7. CDR3 sequence reads: CASSLRDRGWNTEAFF. DNA of the CDR3: TGTGCCAGCAGCTTGCGAGACAGGGGTTGGAACACTGAAGCTTTCTTT. Using reference TRBV7-6 and TRBJ1-1 for the parts outside the CDR3, the full variable domain is GAGVSQSPRYKVTKRGQDVALRCDPISGHVSLYWYRQALGQGPEFLTYFNYEAQQDKSGLPNDRFSAERPEGSISTLTIQRTEQRDSAMYRCASSLRDRGWNTEAFFGQGTRLTVV.

In its sample, this clonotype was seen many times. In nucleotides, the CDR3 is TGTGCCAGCAGTTATGGGCGGAAATATGGCTACACCTTC. It is translated as CASSYGRKYGYTF. The rearrangement uses TRBV6-2 or TRBV6-3 and TRBJ1-2; D is ambiguous. This CDR3 contains 13 residues. Germline assignment: CDR1 MNHEY and CDR2 SVGEGT. V lost 3 bases and J lost 5, with 10 bases in between.

This clonotype was seen a handful of times. This chain uses TRBV4-3 with TRBJ2-7; 10 bases map to TRBD1. CDR3 length equals 13 residues. Trimming cost V 1 base and J 10 bases; bases outside gene matches: 4. Per germline, CDR1 LGHNA and CDR2 YSLEER. The CDR3 reads CASSQGQGAGQYF. Here the CDR3 DNA reads TGCGCCAGCAGCCAAGGACAGGGGGCGGGACAGTACTTC.

The V call is TRBV30, the J call TRBJ1-1; 9 bases map to TRBD1. CDR3 size: 14 residues. Looked up from germline, CDR1 is GTSNPN and CDR2 is SVGIG (reference sequence). After removal of 8 bases from V and 0 bases from J, the junction contained 7 bases not matched to a gene. CDR3 amino acids: CARGQGGMNTEAFF. The CDR3 region has the DNA TGTGCCCGGGGACAGGGAGGTATGAACACTGAAGCTTTCTTT. Combining the CDR3 with reference TRBV30 and TRBJ1-1 gives the whole variable domain SQTIHQWPATLVQPVGSPLSLECTVEGTSNPNLYWYRQAAGRGLQLLFYSVGIGQISSEVPQNLSASRPQDRQFILSSKKLLLSDSGFYLCARGQGGMNTEAFFGQGTRLTVV.

There are many counts of this clonotype. This sequence joins TRBV16 and TRBJ1-5; TRBD1 might be the D (5 bases). The germline V gene encodes CDR1 KGHSY and CDR2 FQNENV. Trimming removed 2 bases from V and 5 bases from J, with 16 bases in between. The CDR3 has 16 residues. The CDR3 region is CASSQGQPGAYQPQHF. The CDR3 DNA reads as TGTGCCAGCAGCCAAGGGCAGCCTGGGGCTTATCAGCCCCAGCATTTT.

This clonotype was detected only a few times. The rearrangement uses TRBV7-3 and TRBJ2-7, with a tentative D call TRBD1 (6 bases). The length of the CDR3 is 13 residues. V shed 6 bases and J shed 2 bases, with 11 bases lying between them. The germline V gene encodes CDR1 SGHTA and CDR2 FQGTGA. CDR3 DNA: TGTGCCAGCAGTTCAGACAGGACCTACGAGCAGTACTTC. It codes for CASSSDRTYEQYF. The full variable domain, its missing parts supplied by reference TRBV7-3 and TRBJ2-7, is GAGVSQTPSNKVTEKGKYVELRCDPISGHTALYWYRQSLGQGPEFLIYFQGTGAADDSGLPNDRFFAVRPEGSVSTLKIQRTERGDSAVYLCASSSDRTYEQYFGPGTRLTVT.

This clonotype was found a few times. The chain employs TRBV30 and TRBJ1-5; D possibly corresponds to TRBD1 (5 bases). Germline V gives CDR1 GTSNPN, CDR2 SVGIG (reference sequence). V was trimmed by 3 bases and J by 0 bases, leaving 21 bases between them. The CDR3 is made up of 18 amino acids. CDR3 loop: CAWSQSRGTPNSNQPQHF. In DNA form, the CDR3 reads TGTGCCTGGAGCCAGAGTAGGGGAACCCCTAATAGCAATCAGCCCCAGCATTTT.

This clonotype was seen more than once but under ten times. This sequence joins TRBV20-1 and TRBJ1-3; no firm D call. The V end lost 5 bases, the J end lost 2 bases, and 4 bases lay between the germline ends. The CDR3 has 11 amino acids. Germline V gene data show CDR1 as DFQATT and CDR2 as SNEGSKA (reference sequence). As DNA, the CDR3 is TGCAGTGCTCGAACTGGAAACACCATATATTTT. Translated: CSARTGNTIYF.

In its sample, this clonotype was seen a few times. The chain combines TRBV29-1 with TRBJ2-7, with D unresolved. The CDR3 contains 11 residues. V was pared by 4 bases and J by 2 bases, with 6 bases between. Per germline, CDR1 SQVTM and CDR2 ANQGSEA. The DNA of the CDR3 is TGCAGCGTTGTCAAAACCTACGAGCAGTACTTC. Its protein product is CSVVKTYEQYF.

The chain joins TRBV5-1 to TRBJ1-1; TRBD1 aligns across 9 bases. Trimming cost V 0 bases and J 3 bases; bases outside gene matches: 3. The CDR3 totals 15 residues. Germline loops: CDR1 SGHRS, CDR2 YFSETQ. The CDR3 DNA reads as TGCGCCAGCAGCTTGGTGGGACAGGGTTACACTGAAGCTTTCTTT. Translated, it gives CASSLVGQGYTEAFF.

This clonotype was found many times. The chain recombines TRBV5-5 with TRBJ1-4, with D perhaps matching TRBD1 (5 bases). The CDR3 is 16 residues long. Germline-derived CDR1 and CDR2 are SGHKS and YYEKEE (reference sequence). Trimming took 4 bases from V and 3 from J, leaving 16 bases between them. CDR3 region: CASSLGPGPANEKLFF. CDR3 nucleotides: TGTGCCAGCAGCCTAGGCCCGGGACCGGCTAATGAAAAACTGTTTTTT. The variable domain in full, with the rest retrieved from reference TRBV5-5 and TRBJ1-4, is DAGVTQSPTHLIKTRGQQVTLRCSPISGHKSVSWYQQVLGQGPQFIFQYYEKEERGRGNFPDRFSARQFPNYSSELNVNALLLGDSALYLCASSLGPGPANEKLFFGSGTQLSVL.

At least ten counts were recorded for this clonotype. The genes are TRBV20-1 and TRBJ2-7, with D perhaps being TRBD1 or TRBD2 (6 bases each). Looked up from germline, CDR1 is DFQATT and CDR2 is SNEGSKA (reference sequence). V was pared by 6 bases and J by 2 bases, with 17 bases between. The CDR3 extends over 14 amino acids. This CDR3 reads CSASWGAGPYEQYF. The CDR3 DNA reads as TGCAGTGCCTCCTGGGGGGCGGGGCCCTACGAGCAGTACTTC.

This clonotype was picked up a small number of times. The gene calls are TRBV7-9 and TRBJ1-2; TRBD1 aligns across 9 bases. This CDR3 region has 14 residues. V was pared by 0 bases and J by 6 bases, with 2 bases of the junction left unmatched. Germline-derived CDR1 and CDR2 are SEHNR and FQNEAQ (reference sequence). This CDR3 is CASSLATGGHGYTF. The CDR3, as DNA: TGTGCCAGCAGCTTAGCTACAGGGGGCCATGGCTACACCTTC.

This clonotype has at least ten counts. The chain couples TRBV20-1 to TRBJ2-3; D may match TRBD1 or TRBD2 (6 bases each). The CDR3 is 16 amino acids. Trimming took 1 base from V and 2 from J, leaving 16 bases between them. CDR1 is DFQATT, CDR2 SNEGSKA, per germline (reference sequence). CDR3 nucleotide sequence: TGCAGTGCTAGAGCCGGGGGCAATACTTTCACAGATACGCAGTATTTT. This translates into CSARAGGNTFTDTQYF.

The rearrangement links TRBV7-9 to TRBJ1-1, with 7 positions matching TRBD1. With V trimmed by 6 bases and J by 6 bases, 10 bases remained unmatched. CDR1 is SEHNR, CDR2 FQNEAQ, per germline (reference sequence). The CDR3 sequence is 14 residues long. The CDR3 DNA sequence: TGTGCCAGCAGTTTCAACAGGGGAGGGCCTGAAGCTTTCTTT. Translated, it gives CASSFNRGGPEAFF.

The chain links TRBV4-3 to TRBJ1-4; no clear D gene. With 1 base removed from V and 8 bases from J, the gap between germline ends came to 5 bases. Looked up from germline, CDR1 is LGHNA and CDR2 is YSLEER. The CDR3 is 12 amino acids. The DNA of the CDR3 is TGCGCCAGCAGCCAAGGAGAAGAAAAACTGTTTTTT. It specifies CASSQGEEKLFF.